Sequencing of this T cell receptor (beta chain) was carried out in a study of cytomegalovirus exposure and HLA in healthy donors (dated by TCRdb to 2017 to 2019). Background on the whole study: An earlier analysis of some 600 of the donors reported around 280 Gb of sequence data and 95 million to 130 million unique TCR beta sequences obtained from 180 million or so T cells. About 300 gigabases of sequencing data and roughly 90 million unique TCR sequences were included in an early release covering 550 to 800 HLA-typed donors. Of the 300 to 500 genotyped donors, 81% were placed in the genetic ancestry cluster associated with self-reported Caucasian donors. The aim of the study was to test whether cataloging public T cell receptors could identify signatures of past pathogen exposure. The T cell repertoires of some 700 subjects were profiled by immunosequencing and related to cytomegalovirus serostatus. In addition to the first cohort of around 670 subjects, a separate validation cohort of over 90 different subjects was used. The study combined high-throughput TCR immunosequencing, statistical association of individual TCRs with disease status, and machine learning to predict cytomegalovirus infection status. To study patterns of TCR occurrence, a later analysis re-analyzed previously published TCR beta repertoires from several hundred donors and added high-resolution HLA genotyping. In the later analysis, no new phenotypic data were used to find candidate immune exposures; instead, reliance was placed on TCR beta sequences and their occurrence across donors. To decide whether each TCR beta V gene segment behaved as functional or pseudogenic, an earlier analysis of approximately 600 of the donors relied on high-throughput TCR beta sequencing. Donor age, sex, ethnicity and CMV serostatus were compiled together with the repertoire data. In a later genetic analysis, genome-wide SNP genotypes for about three fifths of the 666 donors were used, and that subset was treated as a discovery cohort. Every repertoire in the discovery cohort had been generated on one and the same sequencing platform. HLA typing covered class I and class II loci at four-digit resolution. Typing coverage differed by locus: A, B, C, DRB1 and DQB1 were typed in about 620-630 donors, DQA1 in around 500, DPA1 in some 610, and DPB1 in just under 480. Roughly five DR-DQ haplotypes were handled as single units for association and clustering, since linkage in the cohort was strong. Among around 400 genotyped donors of the cohort, an average of about 240,000 unique TCR beta nucleotide sequences was sequenced per donor, of which about 18% were non-productive. The paper as a whole reports these results and caveats: A total of around 150 TCR beta chains were listed by the study as associated with cytomegalovirus. In an earlier analysis of about 600 of the donors, most TCR beta V segments appeared in productive rearrangements about 90% or about 30% of the time, broadly matching IMGT annotations. In a later genetic analysis, fewer N-insertions in productive TCRs were reported among donors in an Asian-associated ancestry cluster than the roughly 700-donor mean. Some IMGT-functional V segments, including TRBV6-2 and TRBV6-3, could not be told apart with the 87-base-pair reads, so those segments were excluded. According to a later analysis, TCR association rates differed among HLA loci, with DRB1 alleles showing the most associated TCRs and HLA-C alleles showing the fewest. Because HLA typing was unavailable for some donors at each locus, only the typed subset was used in association tests. In vitro tests confirmed that a few of the cytomegalovirus-associated TCR beta chains recognize cytomegalovirus antigens. An association between a missense DCLRE1C variant and V-gene and J-gene trimming of TCR beta chains was found in a later genetic analysis and replicated in an independent cohort. According to a later analysis, most CMV-associated TCR beta chains appeared to be HLA-restricted, and the HLA associations seemed to be driven largely by CMV exposure. A cluster of highly shared sequence variants was judged likely to be a technical artifact of the sequencing pipeline. This cohort had only TCR beta chains sequenced, and the lack of alpha or paired-chain data limited which features could be detected. The classifier was reported to diagnose cytomegalovirus status with high specificity and sensitivity in both the original cohort and the validation cohort. A further reported finding was that TCR beta sequences accurately predicted the HLA-A and HLA-B alleles for most subjects in the first cohort. Correlated functional status among segregating V segments might be attributable to linkage disequilibrium, but an unknown experimental factor could not be ruled out. Specific HLA alleles were associated with 15,000 to 20,000 TCR beta sequences at a false discovery rate of 0.05 in a later analysis. Strong co-occurrence of HLA alleles, especially DR and DQ, made assigning TCR associations to individual alleles difficult. In a later analysis, several top co-occurrence clusters were reported to appear linked to parvovirus B19, influenza, CMV and Epstein-Barr virus. Across donors, most TCR sequences were observed very rarely, whereas some public TCRs were present in many individuals. Because counts were too low, roughly 18 rarely observed V segments, including chromosome 9 orphons, were left out of the earlier analysis of about 620 of the donors. For the cohort, immune exposure information was limited to CMV serostatus. Roughly uniform sequencing depth across donors was assumed in presence/absence analyses, although this assumption may not hold. In a later analysis, HLA-associated TCR beta chains showed more clonal expansion and lower generation probabilities than non-associated chains that were equally common. The authors suggested that the approach could potentially be extended to other disease states and immunological phenotypes.

V drops 5 bases and J drops 5 bases, leaving 19 bases in between. Counted from cysteine to phenylalanine, this CDR3 has 17 amino acids. Of all the DNA, just the CDR3 is kept, 51 bases in frame from base 1. Per the germline V gene (reference sequence), LNHDA is the CDR1 and SQIVND is the CDR2. About this clone itself: This receptor's antigen is unknown. No base qualities exist here, and no much larger clone lies one base off it.

The cohort comprised fewer than 750 healthy bone marrow donors. At the time of sampling, every cohort member was nominally healthy, though immune exposures that went unrecorded were likely present. The donor tested CMV seronegative, placing the donor among the 350 or so seronegative members of the cohort. A peripheral blood sample was collected from each donor, and TCR beta sequencing was performed on peripheral blood mononuclear cells. The Qiagen DNeasy Blood Extraction Kit was used to extract genomic DNA from the blood cell samples. The library was produced with the immunoSEQ multiplex PCR assay. The multiplex PCR relied on a mix of 60 forward primers for TCR Vbeta segments and 13 reverse primers for TCR Jbeta segments. The CDR3 region of rearranged TCR beta genes was amplified from genomic DNA with a multiplex PCR assay. On the Illumina HiSeq System, the amplified TCR beta libraries were sequenced as 87-base-pair reads. In the authors' own workflow: A later analysis counted tens of millions of unique TCR beta chains across the 550 to 700 repertoires, and around 9.9 million of these chains were shared by at least two donors. Raw reads were error-corrected and collapsed into unique sequences with a nearest-neighbor algorithm that merged closely related sequences to remove PCR and sequencing errors. To assign V, D and J gene segments, CDR3 sequences were aligned to IMGT reference sequences. Each retained sequence needed at least a six-nucleotide match to both a V gene segment and a J gene segment. Rearrangements were called productive when the CDR3 lacked stop codons and stayed in frame with V and J; all others were non-productive. CDR3 was defined by IMGT convention, running from the second conserved V-encoded cysteine to the conserved J-encoded phenylalanine. The earlier analysis of more than 450 of the donors excluded sequences that lacked an unambiguous match to a single V gene segment. An earlier analysis of approximately 590 of the donors called V segments functional above 56.7% productive rearrangements and segregating when the between-donor standard deviation exceeded 5%. A statistical classification framework was built for diagnosing cytomegalovirus status from the catalog of TCR beta chain sequences. In a later analysis, TCR nucleotide sequences were compared against IMGT/GENE-DB human TR gene sequences so that V and J genes could be assigned. Using the TCRdist pipeline, a later analysis assigned CDR3 sequences along with most-parsimonious VDJ recombination scenarios. In a later analysis, each TCR beta chain was defined by its CDR3 amino acid sequence together with its V-gene family, and reads lacking a unique V-gene family were excluded. A later analysis removed several hundred highly shared, low-generation-probability nucleotide sequences to deal with suspected cross-contamination and a sequencing artifact. For each public chain, a later analysis derived a clonal expansion index from normalized ranks of inferred template counts within each repertoire. In a later analysis, generation probabilities were computed with a VDJ recombination model fitted to out-of-frame rearrangements, and the resulting probabilities were checked against IGoR. In a later analysis, hypergeometric tests were used to score TCR-TCR, TCR-HLA and TCR-CMV co-occurrence, with a repertoire-size bias correction applied to TCR pairs. A later analysis estimated false discovery rates by permuting HLA or CMV assignments 20 times. A later analysis grouped co-occurring TCRs with DBSCAN, adding TCRdist sequence similarity when clustering within HLA-allele-positive subsets. For co-occurrence clustering, repertoires with fewer than 30,000 or more than 120,000 public chains were excluded, along with roughly 5 repertoires with anomalous nucleotide sharing. TCRdb re-hosts the immuneACCESS table, in-frame sequences only. Its copies lack some clones; in the studies checked, an unresolved V gene accounts for under half of them, and the cause for the rest is not known. V and J calls and clone size are copied from that table; D and trimming were computed from the DNA. The sample table records around 75,000 clones; more than 75% of these occur just once. The ten largest clones take up more than 2.5% of the sample.

Sequencing input: PBMCs. The V and J genes are TRBV19 and TRBJ1-6; TRBD1 is possibly the D segment (6 matching bases). The receptor's source is a man younger than 35 in good health and CMV-seronegative. The CDR3 loop reads CASSYATRDTDNSPLHF. The sequenced DNA: TGTGCCAGTAGTTACGCTACCCGGGACACCGATAATTCACCCCTCCACTTT.